This T cell receptor (beta chain) was captured in a study of blood T cells in healthy people across ages. CDR1 is WSHSY and CDR2 is SAAADI in the germline V gene. This CDR3 spans 12 amino acids. Between the trimmed V and J ends, which lost 7 bases and 6 bases, there was a span of 13 bases. A note on this clonotype: Its matching antigen is unknown.

Study-wide findings and caveats: Total diversity from one million sequenced T cells was likely underestimated. Across the age range, TCR beta diversity per million T cells fell in a roughly linear way.

The second PCR ran about 6 to 12 cycles with a sample-barcoded 5' primer and J-beta primers. MiXCR was run by TCRdb on the 5' RACE reads, yielding one entry per CDR3 protein. The sample lists 1.5 million to 2 million distinct CDR3 sequences, about 35% seen once, with about 11% in the top ten. The origin of this receptor is a young woman in good health. J is TRBJ2-7 and V is TRBV10-2, with D possibly called TRBD1 or TRBD2 (5 bases each). The sequencing input was blood. CDR3 DNA sequence: TGCGCCAGCACCGGGACGGACTGCGAGCAGTACTTC. As protein: CASTGTDCEQYF.